This is a list of T cell receptor beta chains from one sample in a study of cytomegalovirus exposure and HLA in healthy donors. The data were produced by immunoSEQ multiplex PCR, yet TCRdb's version contains in-frame clones alone and is incomplete. The data hold about 130,000 clones, with about four fifths observed a single time. Sample: PBMCs. The receptors here all came from a man aged 18 to 35 in good health and CMV-seronegative. CDR3s include the opening cysteine and the closing phenylalanine or tryptophan. The D gene is left open where the match is weak.

v_gene: TRBV10-2; j_gene: TRBJ2-1; d_gene: .; CDR3aa: CASSEVGSSYNEQFF
v_gene: TRBV14; j_gene: TRBJ2-7; d_gene: .; CDR3aa: CASSRQDGAYYEQYF
v_gene: TRBV5-1; j_gene: TRBJ2-3; d_gene: TRBD2; CDR3aa: CASTEPPSGSRADTQYF
v_gene: TRBV7-9; j_gene: TRBJ2-2; d_gene: TRBD2; CDR3aa: CSSSPLSGEDSGELFF
v_gene: TRBV28; j_gene: TRBJ1-4; d_gene: TRBD1; CDR3aa: CASSLSDRVGGKLFF
v_gene: TRBV15; j_gene: TRBJ2-2; d_gene: TRBD2; CDR3aa: CATSIYGGTSGTGELFF
v_gene: TRBV11-1; j_gene: TRBJ2-4; d_gene: .; CDR3aa: CASSSSHKAKNIQYF
v_gene: TRBV7-9; j_gene: TRBJ1-1; d_gene: TRBD1; CDR3aa: CASSLVTGQGSTEAFF
v_gene: TRBV5-1; j_gene: TRBJ2-7; d_gene: TRBD2; CDR3aa: CASSLLSSAGGDEQYF
v_gene: TRBV2; j_gene: TRBJ1-2; d_gene: .; CDR3aa: CASSEPLRREDYGYTF
v_gene: TRBV7-9; j_gene: TRBJ1-1; d_gene: .; CDR3aa: CASSLAGENTEAFF
v_gene: TRBV11-3; j_gene: TRBJ2-2; d_gene: .; CDR3aa: CASSFSPQFSLNTGELFF
v_gene: TRBV11-2; j_gene: TRBJ2-2; d_gene: .; CDR3aa: CASSLHSNTGELFF
v_gene: TRBV11-2; j_gene: TRBJ2-7; d_gene: .; CDR3aa: CASSLSSGEQYF
v_gene: TRBV30; j_gene: TRBJ2-1; d_gene: TRBD2; CDR3aa: CAWGGAGGPHEQFF
v_gene: TRBV10-1; j_gene: TRBJ1-5; d_gene: TRBD1; CDR3aa: CASRSWTGRALCNQPQHF
v_gene: TRBV19; j_gene: TRBJ1-1; d_gene: TRBD1; CDR3aa: CASSRQGWTEAFF
v_gene: TRBV5-1; j_gene: TRBJ2-1; d_gene: .; CDR3aa: CAGRYDSTYNEQFF
v_gene: TRBV29-1; j_gene: TRBJ1-1; d_gene: .; CDR3aa: CSVSKVGGSGTEAFF
v_gene: TRBV30; j_gene: TRBJ2-2; d_gene: TRBD2; CDR3aa: CAWKGLAGGYIGELFF
v_gene: TRBV19; j_gene: TRBJ1-6; d_gene: TRBD1; CDR3aa: CASSVNTGGRADSPLHF
v_gene: TRBV6-6; j_gene: TRBJ2-7; d_gene: TRBD2; CDR3aa: CASSLLAGRTYEQYF
v_gene: TRBV5-1; j_gene: TRBJ2-3; d_gene: TRBD2; CDR3aa: CASSPRRTSGKENTQYF
v_gene: TRBV5-6; j_gene: TRBJ1-2; d_gene: .; CDR3aa: CASSLMRVGYTF
v_gene: TRBV9; j_gene: TRBJ2-7; d_gene: TRBD2; CDR3aa: CARSRGQGLAETYEQYF
v_gene: TRBV4-3; j_gene: TRBJ2-1; d_gene: TRBD2; CDR3aa: CASSQDKGLVLYNEQFF
v_gene: TRBV6-6; j_gene: TRBJ1-2; d_gene: .; CDR3aa: CASSYSTRKHNYGYTF
v_gene: TRBV15; j_gene: TRBJ2-1; d_gene: TRBD1; CDR3aa: CATSKLGTEPYNEQFF
v_gene: TRBV10-2; j_gene: TRBJ2-5; d_gene: .; CDR3aa: CASSGGEASVETQYF
v_gene: TRBV4-3; j_gene: TRBJ2-1; d_gene: TRBD2; CDR3aa: CASSQDRLAGGLAFF
v_gene: TRBV18; j_gene: TRBJ1-6; d_gene: TRBD1; CDR3aa: CASSPTGQTNSPLHF
v_gene: TRBV28; j_gene: TRBJ1-5; d_gene: .; CDR3aa: CASTVGVAQPQHF
v_gene: TRBV7-8; j_gene: TRBJ1-2; d_gene: .; CDR3aa: CASSPLSQIGGYTF
v_gene: TRBV15; j_gene: TRBJ2-3; d_gene: .; CDR3aa: CATSGASTDTQYF
v_gene: TRBV13; j_gene: TRBJ2-5; d_gene: .; CDR3aa: CASSGTGQGQAGGGETQYF
v_gene: TRBV7-8; j_gene: TRBJ2-1; d_gene: TRBD1; CDR3aa: CASSPRGQGASYEQFF
v_gene: TRBV7-9; j_gene: TRBJ1-5; d_gene: .; CDR3aa: CASSFQGHGNQPQHF
v_gene: TRBV9; j_gene: TRBJ1-3; d_gene: .; CDR3aa: CASSAPTTGRNTIYF
v_gene: TRBV11-2; j_gene: TRBJ2-3; d_gene: .; CDR3aa: CASSLGLGPSMDTQYF
v_gene: TRBV9; j_gene: .; d_gene: TRBD1; CDR3aa: CASSVDRGQTYEQYF
v_gene: TRBV10-3; j_gene: TRBJ1-6; d_gene: .; CDR3aa: CAIMAESTSPLHF
v_gene: TRBV6-6; j_gene: TRBJ1-3; d_gene: .; CDR3aa: CASSTDRNTIYF
v_gene: TRBV14; j_gene: TRBJ1-2; d_gene: .; CDR3aa: CASSHDSYYGYTF
v_gene: TRBV11-2; j_gene: TRBJ1-5; d_gene: .; CDR3aa: CASSLDWYRYSNQPQHF
v_gene: TRBV19; j_gene: TRBJ1-4; d_gene: .; CDR3aa: CASSIMQGPNEKLFF
v_gene: TRBV18; j_gene: TRBJ1-1; d_gene: .; CDR3aa: CASSQGSGNTEAFF